This note documents a single T cell receptor (beta chain) sequence. Its antigen is not identified. This sample was included in a study of Ad26.COV2.S vaccination and SARS-CoV-2 variants. Looking at the study overall: Administration of Ad26.COV2.S was intramuscular, either once or twice 56 days apart. Findings and caveats of the study: Placebo recipients and vaccine recipients were similar in non-spike TCR breadth.

Sequencing used immunoSEQ multiplex PCR; TCRdb keeps in-frame clones, though not all of them. The table shows some 640,000 clones, with around 89% occurring only once. V dropped 8 bases and J dropped 4 bases, with 22 bases sitting between them. This CDR3 comprises 16 residues. The germline CDR1 and CDR2 sequences are MNHNY and SVGAGI (reference sequence). Treatment specified: about 20 received Ad26.COV2.S at low or high dose, single or two shots; several received placebo; per-sample allocation not given. Collection of samples fell on day 63 after the first vaccine or placebo injection. Sequenced material: peripheral blood, taken in a trial of Ad26.COV2.S vaccine versus placebo. The chain links TRBV6-6 to TRBJ2-3, with a weak D call TRBD2 (7 bases). The TCR comes from a person between 18 and 60 years old who received the Ad26.COV2.S COVID-19 vaccine or a placebo. The CDR3 is CASRGPGRGGPDTQYF. The CDR3, as DNA: TGTGCCAGCCGGGGCCCGGGGAGGGGGGGCCCAGATACGCAGTATTTT.